This paragraph reports one TCR beta chain. In the original workflow: Estimated nucleated cell counts came from reference gene primer amplification. Profiled with immunoSEQ multiplex PCR; TCRdb holds only in-frame clones, not every one. For V, J and clone size, that table is used; D and trimming come from the DNA. The data contain 55,000 or so clones, about 80% of them singletons. The record originates from a study of blood T cell repertoires in COVID-19. Study as a whole: The United States, Italy and Spain provided the acute and convalescent COVID-19 samples. T cells, B-cell-depleted T cells, or PBMCs provided the cDNA or gDNA that served as material.

V was cut by 4 bases and J by 6 bases, with 9 bases left in between. The CDR3 spans 13 residues. Germline CDR1 and CDR2: SGHAT and FQNNGV. Patients from Seattle were sampled longitudinally, starting during active infection. The sequenced material came from peripheral blood. V gene TRBV11-2 combines with J gene TRBJ2-2; D remains ambiguous. The clonotype comes from a man aged 30 to 39 with COVID-19, enrolled during active disease. The CDR3 DNA reads TGTGCCAGCAGCTCCGGGTACGCCGGGGAGCTGTTTTTT. This codes for CASSSGYAGELFF.